This paragraph reports one TCR beta chain. The germline gives CDR1 SNHLY, CDR2 FYNNEI. This CDR3 comprises 14 residues. The J segment lost 3 bases and the V segment lost 6 bases, leaving 5 bases of the junction unmatched. Sequencing used immunoSEQ multiplex PCR; TCRdb keeps in-frame clones, though not all of them. The table includes around 150,000 clones, just over 95% detected once. The record originates from a study of control samples from healthy donors and cancer patients. The specimen was blood. The chain is built from TRBV2 and TRBJ1-5, with 7 bases matching TRBD1. This clonotype was sampled from a woman in her thirties in good health. The CDR3 reads CASSADRFNQPQHF. The CDR3 DNA follows: TGTGCCAGCAGCGCGGACAGGTTCAATCAGCCCCAGCATTTT.